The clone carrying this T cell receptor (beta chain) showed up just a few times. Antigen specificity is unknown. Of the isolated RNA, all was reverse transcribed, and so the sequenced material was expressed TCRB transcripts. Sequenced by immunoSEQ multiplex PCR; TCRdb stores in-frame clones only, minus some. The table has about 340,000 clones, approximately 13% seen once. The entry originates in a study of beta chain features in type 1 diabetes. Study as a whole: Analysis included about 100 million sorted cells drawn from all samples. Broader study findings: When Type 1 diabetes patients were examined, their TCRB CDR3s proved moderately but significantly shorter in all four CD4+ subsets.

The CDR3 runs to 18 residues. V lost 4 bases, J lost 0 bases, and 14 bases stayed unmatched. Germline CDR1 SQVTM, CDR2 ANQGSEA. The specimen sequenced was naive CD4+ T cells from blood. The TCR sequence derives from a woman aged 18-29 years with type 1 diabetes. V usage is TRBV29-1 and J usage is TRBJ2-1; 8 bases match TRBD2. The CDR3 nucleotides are TGCAGCGTTGTGAGTCACACTAGCGGACAGAGCTCCTACAATGAGCAGTTCTTC. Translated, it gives CSVVSHTSGQSSYNEQFF.